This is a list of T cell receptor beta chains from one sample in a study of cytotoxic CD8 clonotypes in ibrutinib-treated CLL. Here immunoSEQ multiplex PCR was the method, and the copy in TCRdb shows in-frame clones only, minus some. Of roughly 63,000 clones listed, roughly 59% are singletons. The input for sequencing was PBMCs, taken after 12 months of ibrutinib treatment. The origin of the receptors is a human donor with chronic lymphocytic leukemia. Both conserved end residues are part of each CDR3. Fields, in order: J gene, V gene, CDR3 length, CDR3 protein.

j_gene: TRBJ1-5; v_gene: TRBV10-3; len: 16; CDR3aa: CAISEGGGNSNQPQHF
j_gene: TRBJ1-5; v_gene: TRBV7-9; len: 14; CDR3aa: CASSLGGGNQPQHF
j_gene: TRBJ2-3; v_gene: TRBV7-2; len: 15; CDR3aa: CASSLVSLFTDTQYF
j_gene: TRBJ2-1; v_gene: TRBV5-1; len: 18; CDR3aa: CASSLGQRALLIYNEQFF
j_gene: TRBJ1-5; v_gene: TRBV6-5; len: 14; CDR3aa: CASSYAGLNQPQHF
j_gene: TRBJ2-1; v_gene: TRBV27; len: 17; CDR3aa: CASSLSRLASDYNEQFF
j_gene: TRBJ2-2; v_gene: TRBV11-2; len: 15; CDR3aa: CASSWGLINTGELFF
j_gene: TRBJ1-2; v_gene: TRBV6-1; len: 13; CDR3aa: CASKLWGSYGYTF
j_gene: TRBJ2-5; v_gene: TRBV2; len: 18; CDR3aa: CASSEELPGLPAGGGQYF
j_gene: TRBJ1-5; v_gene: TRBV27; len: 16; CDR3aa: CASSPRLGGKYQPQHF
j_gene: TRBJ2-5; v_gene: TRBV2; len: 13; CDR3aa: CASNGGQVETQYF
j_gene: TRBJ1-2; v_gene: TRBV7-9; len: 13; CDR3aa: CASSLTGSYGYTF
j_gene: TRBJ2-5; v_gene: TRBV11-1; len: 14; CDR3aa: CASSNSLLWETQYF
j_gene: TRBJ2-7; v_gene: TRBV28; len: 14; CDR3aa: CASRGGGSGYEQYF
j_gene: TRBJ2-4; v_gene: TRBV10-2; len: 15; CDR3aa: CASSESGGAKNIQYF
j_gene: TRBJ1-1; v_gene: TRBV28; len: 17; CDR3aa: CASSLLITADWDTEAFF
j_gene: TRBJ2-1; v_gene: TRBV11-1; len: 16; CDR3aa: CASSLRHRGRSNEQFF
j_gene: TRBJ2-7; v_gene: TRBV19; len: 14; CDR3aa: CASNQPGQGNEQYF
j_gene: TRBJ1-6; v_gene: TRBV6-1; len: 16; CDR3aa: CASSELWGTYNSPLHF